This T cell receptor (beta chain) originates from a study of PD-1 blockade in classical Hodgkin lymphoma. With V trimmed by 5 bases and J by 4 bases, 12 bases remained unmatched. CDR1 is SGHTA and CDR2 is FQGTGA in the germline V gene. CDR3 length: 17 amino acids. In every patient, relapse followed autologous stem cell transplantation, while exposure to brentuximab vedotin differed. This clone was observed a handful of times. TCRdb's copy holds only in-frame clones and misses some; the assay was immunoSEQ multiplex PCR. The sample contains 9,500 to 13,000 clones, almost 85% of which appear only once. This receptor was identified in a human donor with classical Hodgkin lymphoma. The chain carries TRBV7-3 and TRBJ2-2; TRBD2 agrees at 8 bases. This sample comprised peripheral blood mononuclear cells (PBMCs), obtained before the second cycle of nivolumab. In nucleotides, the CDR3 is TGTGCCAGCAGCGTAAATCCAGGACTAGCATCCACCGGGGAGCTGTTTTTT. It codes for CASSVNPGLASTGELFF.